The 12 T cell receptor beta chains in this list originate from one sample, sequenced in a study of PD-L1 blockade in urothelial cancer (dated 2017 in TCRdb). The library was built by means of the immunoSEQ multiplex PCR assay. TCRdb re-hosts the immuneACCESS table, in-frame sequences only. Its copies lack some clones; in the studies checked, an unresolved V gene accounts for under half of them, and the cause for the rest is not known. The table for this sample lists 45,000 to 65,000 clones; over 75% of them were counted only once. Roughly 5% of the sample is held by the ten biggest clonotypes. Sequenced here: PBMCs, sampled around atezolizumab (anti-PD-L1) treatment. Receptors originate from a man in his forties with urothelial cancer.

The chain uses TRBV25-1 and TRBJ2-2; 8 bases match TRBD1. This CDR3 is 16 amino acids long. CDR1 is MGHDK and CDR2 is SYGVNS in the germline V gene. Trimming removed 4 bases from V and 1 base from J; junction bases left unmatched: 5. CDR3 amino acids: CASSVPGTGNTGELFF. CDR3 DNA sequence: TGTGCCAGCAGTGTCCCCGGGACAGGGAACACCGGGGAGCTGTTTTTT.

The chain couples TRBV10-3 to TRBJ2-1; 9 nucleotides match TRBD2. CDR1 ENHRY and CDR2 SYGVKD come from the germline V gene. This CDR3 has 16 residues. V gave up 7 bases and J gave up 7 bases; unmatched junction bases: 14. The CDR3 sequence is CAINVAGDWGRNEQFF. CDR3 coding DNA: TGTGCCATCAATGTAGCGGGAGACTGGGGGCGAAATGAGCAGTTCTTC.

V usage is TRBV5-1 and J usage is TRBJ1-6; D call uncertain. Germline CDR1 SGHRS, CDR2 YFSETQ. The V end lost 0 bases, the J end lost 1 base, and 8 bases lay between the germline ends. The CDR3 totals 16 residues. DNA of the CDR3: TGCGCCAGCAGCTTGGAGGCGGGGTCCTATAATTCACCCCTCCACTTT. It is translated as CASSLEAGSYNSPLHF.

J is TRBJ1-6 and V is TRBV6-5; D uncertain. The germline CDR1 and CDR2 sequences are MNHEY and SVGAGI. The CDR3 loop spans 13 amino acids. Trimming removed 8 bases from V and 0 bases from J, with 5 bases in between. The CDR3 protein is CASLSSYNSPLHF. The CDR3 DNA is TGTGCCAGCCTGAGCTCCTATAATTCACCCCTCCACTTT.

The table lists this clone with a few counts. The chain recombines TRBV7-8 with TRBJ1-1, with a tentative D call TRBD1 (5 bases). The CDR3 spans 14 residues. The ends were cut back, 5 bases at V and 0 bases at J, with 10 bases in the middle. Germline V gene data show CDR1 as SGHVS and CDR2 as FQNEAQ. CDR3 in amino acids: CASSRDRLNTEAFF. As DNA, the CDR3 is TGTGCCAGCAGCAGAGACAGACTGAACACTGAAGCTTTCTTT.

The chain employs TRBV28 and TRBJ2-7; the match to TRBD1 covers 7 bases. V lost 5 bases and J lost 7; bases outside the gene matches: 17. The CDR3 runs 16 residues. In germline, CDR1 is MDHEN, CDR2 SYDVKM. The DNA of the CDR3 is TGTGCCAGCAGTGCAGAAATCGGGACAGACCTTAAGGAGCAGTACTTC. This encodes CASSAEIGTDLKEQYF.

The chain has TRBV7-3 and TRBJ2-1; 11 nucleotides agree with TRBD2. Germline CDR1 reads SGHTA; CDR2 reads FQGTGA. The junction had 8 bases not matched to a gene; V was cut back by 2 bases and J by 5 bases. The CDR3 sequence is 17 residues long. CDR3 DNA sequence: TGTGCCAGCAGCTTAGGGCCCTCTAGCGGGAGGAACAATGAGCAGTTCTTC. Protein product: CASSLGPSSGRNNEQFF.

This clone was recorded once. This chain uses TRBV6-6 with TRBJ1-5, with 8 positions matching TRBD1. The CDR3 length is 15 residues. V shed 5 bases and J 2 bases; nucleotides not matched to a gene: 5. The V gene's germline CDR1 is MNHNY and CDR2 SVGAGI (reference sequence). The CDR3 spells CASSLQGVGNQPQHF. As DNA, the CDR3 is TGTGCCAGCAGTCTACAGGGGGTAGGCAATCAGCCCCAGCATTTT.

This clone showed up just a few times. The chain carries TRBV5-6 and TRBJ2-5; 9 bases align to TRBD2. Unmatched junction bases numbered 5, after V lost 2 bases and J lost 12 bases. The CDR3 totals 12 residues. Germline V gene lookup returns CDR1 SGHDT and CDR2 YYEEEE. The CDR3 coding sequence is TGTGCCAGCAGCTTTGGGACTAGCAAAGAGTACTTC. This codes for CASSFGTSKEYF.

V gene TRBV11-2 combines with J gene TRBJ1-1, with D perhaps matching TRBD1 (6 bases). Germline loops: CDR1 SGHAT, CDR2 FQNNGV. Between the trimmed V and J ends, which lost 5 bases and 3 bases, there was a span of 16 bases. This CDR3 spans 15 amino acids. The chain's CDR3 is CASSRLQGGYTEAFF. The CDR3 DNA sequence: TGTGCCAGCAGCCGTCTACAGGGCGGTTACACTGAAGCTTTCTTT.

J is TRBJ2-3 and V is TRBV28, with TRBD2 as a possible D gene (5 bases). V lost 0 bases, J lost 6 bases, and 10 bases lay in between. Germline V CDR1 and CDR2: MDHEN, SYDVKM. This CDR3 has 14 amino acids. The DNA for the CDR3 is TGTGCCAGCAGTTTATGGAGGACTCAGGATACGCAGTATTTT. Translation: CASSLWRTQDTQYF. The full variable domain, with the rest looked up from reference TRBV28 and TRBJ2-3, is DVKVTQSSRYLVKRTGEKVFLECVQDMDHENMFWYRQDPGLGLRLIYFSYDVKMKEKGDIPEGYSVSREKKERFSLILESASTNQTSMYLCASSLWRTQDTQYFGPGTRLTVL.

The CDR3 coding sequence is TGTGCCAGTAGTACCCGGACCGCGGGAACCAACGAGCAGTACTTC. Its protein is CASSTRTAGTNEQYF. The chain employs TRBV19 and TRBJ2-7; the D gene is possibly TRBD2 (6 bases). The CDR3 totals 15 residues. The germline V gene has CDR1 LNHDA and CDR2 SQIVND (reference sequence). V lost 4 bases and J lost 5, with 18 bases in between.